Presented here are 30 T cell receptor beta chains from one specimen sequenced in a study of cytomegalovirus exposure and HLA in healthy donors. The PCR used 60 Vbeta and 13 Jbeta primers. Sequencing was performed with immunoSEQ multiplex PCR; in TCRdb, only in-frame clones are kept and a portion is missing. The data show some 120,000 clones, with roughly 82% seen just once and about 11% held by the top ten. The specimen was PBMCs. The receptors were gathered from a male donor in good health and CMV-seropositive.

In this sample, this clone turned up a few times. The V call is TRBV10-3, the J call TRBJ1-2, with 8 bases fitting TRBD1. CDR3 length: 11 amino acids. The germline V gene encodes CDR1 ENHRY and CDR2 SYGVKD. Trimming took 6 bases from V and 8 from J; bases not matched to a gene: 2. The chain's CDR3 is CAIRDREGYTF. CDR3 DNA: TGTGCCATCAGGGACAGGGAGGGCTACACCTTC.

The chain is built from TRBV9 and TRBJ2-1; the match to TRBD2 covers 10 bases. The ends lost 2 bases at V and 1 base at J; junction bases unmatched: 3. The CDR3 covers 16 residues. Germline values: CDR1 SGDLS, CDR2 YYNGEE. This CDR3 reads CASSVYSGRSYNEQFF. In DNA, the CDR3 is TGTGCCAGCAGCGTCTATAGCGGGAGGTCCTACAATGAGCAGTTCTTC.

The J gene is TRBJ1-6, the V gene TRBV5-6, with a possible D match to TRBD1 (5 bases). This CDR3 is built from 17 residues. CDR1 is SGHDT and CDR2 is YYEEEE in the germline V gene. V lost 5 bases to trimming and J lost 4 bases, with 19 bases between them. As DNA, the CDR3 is TGTGCCAGCAGGCATGGTCCAGGGCGCCTTTATAATTCACCCCTCCACTTT. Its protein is CASRHGPGRLYNSPLHF. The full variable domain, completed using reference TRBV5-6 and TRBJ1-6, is DAGVTQSPTHLIKTRGQQVTLRCSPKSGHDTVSWYQQALGQGPQFIFQYYEEEERQRGNFPDRFSGHQFPNYSSELNVNALLLGDSALYLCASRHGPGRLYNSPLHFGNGTRLTVT.

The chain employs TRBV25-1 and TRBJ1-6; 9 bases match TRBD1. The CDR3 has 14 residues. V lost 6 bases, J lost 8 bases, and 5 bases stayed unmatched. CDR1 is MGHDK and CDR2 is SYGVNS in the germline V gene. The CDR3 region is CASRQTGGDSPLHF. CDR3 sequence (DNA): TGTGCCAGCAGGCAGACAGGGGGAGATTCACCCCTCCACTTT.

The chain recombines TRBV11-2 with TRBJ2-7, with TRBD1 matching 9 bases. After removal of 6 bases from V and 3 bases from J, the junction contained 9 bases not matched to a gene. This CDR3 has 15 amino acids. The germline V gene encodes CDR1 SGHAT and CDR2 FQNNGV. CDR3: CASSRNRDRDYEQYF. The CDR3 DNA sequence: TGTGCCAGCAGTCGTAATCGGGACAGGGACTACGAGCAGTACTTC.

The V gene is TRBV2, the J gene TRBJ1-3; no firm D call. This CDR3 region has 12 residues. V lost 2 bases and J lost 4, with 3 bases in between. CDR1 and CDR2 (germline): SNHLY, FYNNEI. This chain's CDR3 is CASSERGNTIYF. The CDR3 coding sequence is TGTGCCAGCAGTGAACGGGGAAACACCATATATTTT. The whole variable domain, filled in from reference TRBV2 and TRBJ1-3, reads EPEVTQTPSHQVTQMGQEVILRCVPISNHLYFYWYRQILGQKVEFLVSFYNNEISEKSEIFDDQFSVERPDGSNFTLKIRSTKLEDSAMYFCASSERGNTIYFGEGSWLTVV.

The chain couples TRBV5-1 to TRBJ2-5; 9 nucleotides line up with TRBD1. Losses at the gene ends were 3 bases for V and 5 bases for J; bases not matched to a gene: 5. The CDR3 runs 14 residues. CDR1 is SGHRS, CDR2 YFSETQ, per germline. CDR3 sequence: CASSSTGGAETQYF. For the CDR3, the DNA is TGCGCCAGCAGCTCTACAGGGGGCGCCGAGACCCAGTACTTC.

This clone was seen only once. In nucleotides, the CDR3 is TGTGCCAGCAGCCACCGCGGGAGGGCAGCCGGTACGCAGTATTTT. This translates into CASSHRGRAAGTQYF. This sequence joins TRBV6-6 and TRBJ2-3; 9 bases line up with TRBD2. V dropped 6 bases and J dropped 8; count of bases not matched to a gene: 12. CDR3 size: 15 residues. Germline assignment: CDR1 MNHNY and CDR2 SVGAGI (reference sequence).

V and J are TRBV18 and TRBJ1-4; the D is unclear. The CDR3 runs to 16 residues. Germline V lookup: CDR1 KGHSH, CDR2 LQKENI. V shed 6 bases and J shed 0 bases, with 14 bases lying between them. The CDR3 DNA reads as TGTGCCAGCTCTACAAACGCCGTGGCAACTAATGAAAAACTGTTTTTT. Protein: CASSTNAVATNEKLFF.

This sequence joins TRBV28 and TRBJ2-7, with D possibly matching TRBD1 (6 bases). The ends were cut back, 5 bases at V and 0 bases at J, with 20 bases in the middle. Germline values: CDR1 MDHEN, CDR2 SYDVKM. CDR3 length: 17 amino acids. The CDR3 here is CASSPPLRGRLSYEQYF. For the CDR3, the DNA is TGTGCCAGCAGTCCCCCTCTTAGGGGGAGACTCTCCTACGAGCAGTACTTC.

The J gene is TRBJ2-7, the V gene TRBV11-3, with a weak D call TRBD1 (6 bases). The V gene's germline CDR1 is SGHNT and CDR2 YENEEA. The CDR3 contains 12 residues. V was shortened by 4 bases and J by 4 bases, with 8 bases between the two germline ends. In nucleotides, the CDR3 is TGTGCCAGCAGCTCCACAGGGTACGAGCAGTACTTC. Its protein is CASSSTGYEQYF.

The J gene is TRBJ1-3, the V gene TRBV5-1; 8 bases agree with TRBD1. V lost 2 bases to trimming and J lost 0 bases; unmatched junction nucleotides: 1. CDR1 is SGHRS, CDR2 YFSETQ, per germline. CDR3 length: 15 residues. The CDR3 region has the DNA TGCGCCAGCAGCTTCACAGGGGGCTCTGGAAACACCATATATTTT. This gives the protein CASSFTGGSGNTIYF.

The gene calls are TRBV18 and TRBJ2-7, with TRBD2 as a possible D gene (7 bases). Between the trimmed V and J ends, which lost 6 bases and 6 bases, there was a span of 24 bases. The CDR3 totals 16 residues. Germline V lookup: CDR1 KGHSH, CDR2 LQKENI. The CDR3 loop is CASSPSGGGRPREQYF. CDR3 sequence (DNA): TGTGCCAGCTCCCCCTCCGGGGGCGGGAGACCCCGCGAGCAGTACTTC. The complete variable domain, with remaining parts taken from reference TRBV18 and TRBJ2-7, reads NAGVMQNPRHLVRRRGQEARLRCSPMKGHSHVYWYRQLPEEGLKFMVYLQKENIIDESGMPKERFSAEFPKEGPSILRIQQVVRGDSAAYFCASSPSGGGRPREQYFGPGTRLTVT.

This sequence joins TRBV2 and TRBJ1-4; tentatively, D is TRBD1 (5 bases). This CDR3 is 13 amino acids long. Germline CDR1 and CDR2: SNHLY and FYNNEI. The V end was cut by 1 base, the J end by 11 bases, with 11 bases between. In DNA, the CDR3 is TGTGCCAGCAGTGAAGACCCCACAGGCAAACTGTTTTTT. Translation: CASSEDPTGKLFF.

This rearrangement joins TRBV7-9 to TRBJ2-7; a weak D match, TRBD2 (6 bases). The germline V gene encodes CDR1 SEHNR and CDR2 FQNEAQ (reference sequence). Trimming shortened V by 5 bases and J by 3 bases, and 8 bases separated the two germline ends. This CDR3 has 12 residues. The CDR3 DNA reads TGTGCCAGCAGCCCCGGGAGCTACGAGCAGTACTTC. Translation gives CASSPGSYEQYF.

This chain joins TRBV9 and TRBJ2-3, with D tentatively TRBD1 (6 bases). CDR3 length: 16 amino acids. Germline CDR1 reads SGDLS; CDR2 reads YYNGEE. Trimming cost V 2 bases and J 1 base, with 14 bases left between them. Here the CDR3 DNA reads TGTGCCAGCAGCGTGGGGGCCGGAGATCGCACAGATACGCAGTATTTT. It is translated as CASSVGAGDRTDTQYF.

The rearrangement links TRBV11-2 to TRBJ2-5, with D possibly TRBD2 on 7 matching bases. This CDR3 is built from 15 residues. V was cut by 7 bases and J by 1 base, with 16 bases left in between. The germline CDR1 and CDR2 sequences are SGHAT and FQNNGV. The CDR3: CASTKGGQGQETQYF. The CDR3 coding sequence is TGTGCCAGCACTAAGGGGGGGCAGGGCCAAGAGACCCAGTACTTC.

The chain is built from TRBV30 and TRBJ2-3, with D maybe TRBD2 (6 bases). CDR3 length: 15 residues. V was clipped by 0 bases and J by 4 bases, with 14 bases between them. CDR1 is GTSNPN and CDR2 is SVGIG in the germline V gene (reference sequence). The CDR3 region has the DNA TGTGCCTGGAGTGTAGGAGCGGGTGCCGCAGATACGCAGTATTTT. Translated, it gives CAWSVGAGAADTQYF.

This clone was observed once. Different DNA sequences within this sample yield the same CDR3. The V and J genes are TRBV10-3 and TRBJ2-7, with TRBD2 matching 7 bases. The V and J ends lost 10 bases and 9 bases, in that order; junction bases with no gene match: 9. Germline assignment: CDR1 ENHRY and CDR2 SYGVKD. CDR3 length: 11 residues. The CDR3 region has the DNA TGTGCCACCGACGAGCGGGGTCGGCAGTACTTC. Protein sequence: CATDERGRQYF.

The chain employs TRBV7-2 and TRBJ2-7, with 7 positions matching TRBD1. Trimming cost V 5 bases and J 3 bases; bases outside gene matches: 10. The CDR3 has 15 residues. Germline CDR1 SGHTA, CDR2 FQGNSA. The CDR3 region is CASSRTGTDLYEQYF. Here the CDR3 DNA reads TGTGCCAGCAGCCGAACGGGGACAGACCTCTACGAGCAGTACTTC.

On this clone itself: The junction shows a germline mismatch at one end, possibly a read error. DNA for the CDR3: TGTGCTAGCAGCTCGGGACTAGCGGTAACCGCGAACACCGGGGAGCTGTTTTTT. Protein sequence: CASSSGLAVTANTGELFF. The V gene is TRBV7-7, the J gene TRBJ2-2; 11 bases are a match to TRBD2. This CDR3 is 18 amino acids long. Per the germline V gene, CDR1 is SSHAT and CDR2 is FNYEAQ (reference sequence).

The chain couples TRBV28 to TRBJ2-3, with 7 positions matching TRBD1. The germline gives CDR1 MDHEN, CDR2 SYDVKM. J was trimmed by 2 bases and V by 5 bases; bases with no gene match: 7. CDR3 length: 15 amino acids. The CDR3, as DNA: TGTGCCAGCAGTCCCCGGGACAGAGCCACAGATACGCAGTATTTT. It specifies CASSPRDRATDTQYF.

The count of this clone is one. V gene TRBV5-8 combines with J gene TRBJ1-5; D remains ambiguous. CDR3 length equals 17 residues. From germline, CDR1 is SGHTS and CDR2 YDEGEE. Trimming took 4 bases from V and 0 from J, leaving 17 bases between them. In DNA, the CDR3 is TGTGCCAGCAGCCCGACCAGGATGCTCTATAGCAATCAGCCCCAGCATTTT. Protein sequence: CASSPTRMLYSNQPQHF. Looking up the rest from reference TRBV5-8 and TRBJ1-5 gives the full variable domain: EAGVTQSPTHLIKTRGQQATLRCSPISGHTSVYWYQQALGLGLQFLLWYDEGEERNRGNFPPRFSGRQFPNYSSELNVNALELEDSALYLCASSPTRMLYSNQPQHFGDGTRLSIL.

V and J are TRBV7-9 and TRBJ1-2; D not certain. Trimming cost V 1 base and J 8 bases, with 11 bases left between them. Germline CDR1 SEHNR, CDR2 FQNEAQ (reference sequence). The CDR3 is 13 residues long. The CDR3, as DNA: TGTGCCAGCAGCTTAGTTACCGGGATCGGCTACACCTTC. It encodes CASSLVTGIGYTF.

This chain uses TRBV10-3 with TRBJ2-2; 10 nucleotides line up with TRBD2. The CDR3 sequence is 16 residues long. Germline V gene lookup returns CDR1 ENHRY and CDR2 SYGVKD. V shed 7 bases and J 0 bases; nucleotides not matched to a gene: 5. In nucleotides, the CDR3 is TGTGCCATCATGACTACTAGCGGGACGAACACCGGGGAGCTGTTTTTT. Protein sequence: CAIMTTSGTNTGELFF.

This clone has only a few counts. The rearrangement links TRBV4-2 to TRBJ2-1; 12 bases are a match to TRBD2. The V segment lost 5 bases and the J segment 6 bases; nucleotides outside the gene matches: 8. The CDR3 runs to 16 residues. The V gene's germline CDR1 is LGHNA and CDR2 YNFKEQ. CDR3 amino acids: CASSKGLAGLGNEQFF. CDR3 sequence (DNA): TGTGCCAGCAGCAAGGGACTAGCGGGCCTAGGCAATGAGCAGTTCTTC.

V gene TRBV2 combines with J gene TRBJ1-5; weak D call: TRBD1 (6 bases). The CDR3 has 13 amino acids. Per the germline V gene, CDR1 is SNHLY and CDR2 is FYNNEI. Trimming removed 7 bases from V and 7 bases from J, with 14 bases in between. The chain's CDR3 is CASIRVRGQPQHF. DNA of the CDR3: TGTGCCAGCATAAGGGTCAGGGGCCAGCCCCAGCATTTT.

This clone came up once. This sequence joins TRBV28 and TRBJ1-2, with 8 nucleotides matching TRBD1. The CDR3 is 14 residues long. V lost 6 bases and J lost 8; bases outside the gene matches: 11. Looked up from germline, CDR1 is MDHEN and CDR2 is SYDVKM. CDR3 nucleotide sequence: TGTGCCAGCAGCTTGCAGGGGGCGTATCAAGGCTACACCTTC. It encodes CASSLQGAYQGYTF.

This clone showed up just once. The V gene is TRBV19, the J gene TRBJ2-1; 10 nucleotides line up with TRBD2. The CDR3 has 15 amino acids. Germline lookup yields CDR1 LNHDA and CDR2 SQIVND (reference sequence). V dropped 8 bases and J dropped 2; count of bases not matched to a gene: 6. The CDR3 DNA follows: TGTGCCAGTTCCCGGACTAGCGGTCCCTACAATGAGCAGTTCTTC. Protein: CASSRTSGPYNEQFF.

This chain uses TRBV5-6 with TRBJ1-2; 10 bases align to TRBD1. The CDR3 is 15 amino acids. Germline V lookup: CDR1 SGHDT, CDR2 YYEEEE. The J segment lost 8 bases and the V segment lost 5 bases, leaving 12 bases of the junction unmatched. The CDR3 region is CASRSLDRGGQGYTF. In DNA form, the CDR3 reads TGTGCCAGCAGATCATTGGACAGGGGGGGACAAGGCTACACCTTC. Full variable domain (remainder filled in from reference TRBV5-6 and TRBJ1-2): DAGVTQSPTHLIKTRGQQVTLRCSPKSGHDTVSWYQQALGQGPQFIFQYYEEEERQRGNFPDRFSGHQFPNYSSELNVNALLLGDSALYLCASRSLDRGGQGYTFGSGTRLTVV.